This TCR beta chain was recovered during a study of response to subunit inactivated influenza vaccine. Study-wide points: Few new T cells, the authors suggested, are recruited by each seasonal influenza vaccination.

V was shortened by 10 bases and J by 1 base, with 10 bases between the two germline ends. Germline-derived CDR1 and CDR2 are SEHNR and FQNEAQ (reference sequence). The CDR3 runs 13 residues. On this clonotype: Its cognate antigen is unknown.

MiXCR was run by TCRdb on the RT-PCR reads, yielding one entry per CDR3 protein. The sample records about half a million distinct CDR3 sequences, 25% being singletons. The origin of this receptor is a man between 50 and 59 years old who received an inactivated influenza vaccine. This specimen was CD4+ T cells sorted from PBMCs, taken about 5 days after vaccination. This chain connects TRBV7-9 to TRBJ2-2, with a possible D match to TRBD1 (5 bases). The CDR3 sequence: CATATGNTGELFF. CDR3 coding DNA: TGTGCCACCGCTACAGGGAACACCGGGGAGCTGTTTTTT.